This T cell receptor (beta chain) was recorded in a study of blood T cell repertoires in COVID-19. On the study more broadly: Donors in the United States, Italy and Spain gave samples during acute or convalescent COVID-19. Nucleic acid was either cDNA or gDNA, and it came from T cells, B-cell-depleted T cells, or PBMCs.

With 0 bases removed from V and 0 bases from J, the gap between germline ends came to 8 bases. Germline V CDR1 and CDR2: MNHEY, SVGAGI. This CDR3 contains 16 residues. In the authors' methods: Amplifying reference gene primers gave estimates of nucleated cell counts. Sequencing was performed with immunoSEQ multiplex PCR; in TCRdb, only in-frame clones are kept and a portion is missing. V, J and clone size are those of that table, while D and trimming were read from the DNA. The table records 250,000 or so clones, around 90% of them present only once. The Seattle site enrolled patients during active infection and followed them longitudinally.

The chain recombines TRBV6-5 with TRBJ2-2; D remains ambiguous. The sequencing input was peripheral blood. The sequence was obtained from a woman aged 60 to 75 with COVID-19, enrolled during active disease. The CDR3 spells CASSYSSAANTGELFF. The CDR3, as DNA: TGTGCCAGCAGTTACTCGAGCGCCGCGAACACCGGGGAGCTGTTTTTT.